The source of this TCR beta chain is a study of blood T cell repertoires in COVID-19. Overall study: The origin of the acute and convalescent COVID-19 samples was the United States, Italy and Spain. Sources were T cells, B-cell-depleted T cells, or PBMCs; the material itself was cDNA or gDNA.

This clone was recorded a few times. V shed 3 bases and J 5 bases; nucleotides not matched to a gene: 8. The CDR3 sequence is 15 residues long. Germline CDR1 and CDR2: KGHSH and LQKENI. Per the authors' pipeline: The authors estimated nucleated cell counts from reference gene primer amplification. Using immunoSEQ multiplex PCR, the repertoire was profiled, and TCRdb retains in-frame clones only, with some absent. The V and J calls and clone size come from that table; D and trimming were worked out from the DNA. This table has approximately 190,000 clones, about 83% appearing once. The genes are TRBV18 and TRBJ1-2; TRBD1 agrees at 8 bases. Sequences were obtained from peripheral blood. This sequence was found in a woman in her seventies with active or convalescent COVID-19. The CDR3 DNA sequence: TGTGCCAGCTCACCGGGACAGGAACCGGGATATGGCTACACCTTC. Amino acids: CASSPGQEPGYGYTF. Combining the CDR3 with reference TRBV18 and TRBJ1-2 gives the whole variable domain NAGVMQNPRHLVRRRGQEARLRCSPMKGHSHVYWYRQLPEEGLKFMVYLQKENIIDESGMPKERFSAEFPKEGPSILRIQQVVRGDSAAYFCASSPGQEPGYGYTFGSGTRLTVV.